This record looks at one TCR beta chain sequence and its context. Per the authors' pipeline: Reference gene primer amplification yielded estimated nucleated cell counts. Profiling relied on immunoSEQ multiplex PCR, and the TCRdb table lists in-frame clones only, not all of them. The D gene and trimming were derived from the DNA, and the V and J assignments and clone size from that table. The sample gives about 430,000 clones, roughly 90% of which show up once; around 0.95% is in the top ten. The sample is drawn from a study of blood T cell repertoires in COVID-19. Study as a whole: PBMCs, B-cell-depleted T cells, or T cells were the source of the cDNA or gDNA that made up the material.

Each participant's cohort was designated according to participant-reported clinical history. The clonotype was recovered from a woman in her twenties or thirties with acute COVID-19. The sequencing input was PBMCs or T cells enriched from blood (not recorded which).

The DNA of the CDR3 is TGTGCCACCAGCCCCCAAGACAGGGTCACAGATACGCAGTATTTT. It is translated as CATSPQDRVTDTQYF. The rearrangement links TRBV15 to TRBJ2-3; 7 nucleotides line up with TRBD1. V shed 5 bases and J 2 bases; nucleotides not matched to a gene: 7. Germline assignment: CDR1 LNHNV and CDR2 YYDKDF (reference sequence). The CDR3 spans 15 residues.